One sample yielded the 26 T cell receptor beta chains listed below, sequenced in a study of spatial heterogeneity in lung cancer (dated by TCRdb to the late 2010s). Their cognate antigens are unknown. Study-wide conclusions, independent of this receptor: The tumor nonsynonymous mutation count correlated with the number of expanded alpha and beta TCRs within the tumor.

Preparation of the library involved 5' RACE. Sequencing took place on a NextSeq 500. TCRdb applied fastp at Q25 and MiXCR to the public reads, then kept only in-frame beta chains. Every distinct CDR3 protein forms one entry, paired with its most common genes and DNA. The sample table records around 95,000 distinct CDR3 sequences; around 4.3% of these occur just once. About 20% of the sample is taken by the ten largest. This specimen's time point label, per the study, means: sample taken at primary tumor resection. Sample: lung tumor tissue, taken at surgery. The source is a male donor with early-stage non-small cell lung cancer.

DNA of the CDR3: TGTGCCAGCAGCTCATCTCGCGGGCAGGGGCGAGCCGCAGATACGCAGTATTTT. It translates to CASSSSRGQGRAADTQYF. The chain recombines TRBV7-2 with TRBJ2-3, with a tentative D call TRBD1 (6 bases). Germline values: CDR1 SGHTA, CDR2 FQGNSA. The CDR3 sequence is 18 residues long. Deletions cut 4 bases from V and 4 bases from J, with 24 bases between.

With regard to this clonotype: A read error may be the cause here, since a much bigger clone is one base away. The V call is TRBV6-5, the J call TRBJ2-3; D call uncertain. Trimming took off 2 bases at V and 6 bases at J, with 12 bases between the two ends. The CDR3 runs to 14 residues. Germline values: CDR1 MNHEY, CDR2 SVGAGI. CDR3 protein: CASSYKASRDTQYF. In nucleotides, the CDR3 is TGTGCCAGCAGTTACAAGGCCTCACGGGATACGCAGTATTTT.

This clonotype turned up a few times. The J gene is TRBJ2-1, the V gene TRBV29-1, with 7 bases matching TRBD2. Germline CDR1 is SQVTM and CDR2 is ANQGSEA. The junction had 5 bases not matched to a gene; V was cut back by 5 bases and J by 7 bases. The CDR3 spans 12 residues. For the CDR3, the DNA is TGCAGCGTTCGTGGCGGGGGAAATGAGCAGTTCTTC. This sequence encodes CSVRGGGNEQFF.

This clonotype is medium-sized by share. The CDR3 loop reads CASSILSFAQPQHF. The CDR3 DNA sequence: TGTGCCAGCAGTATCCTTTCGTTCGCTCAGCCCCAGCATTTT. This chain connects TRBV28 to TRBJ1-5; the D is unclear. Germline CDR1 reads MDHEN; CDR2 reads SYDVKM. CDR3 length: 14 residues. V was pared by 5 bases and J by 6 bases, with 14 bases between.

V gene TRBV29-1 combines with J gene TRBJ2-4; 7 bases are a match to TRBD1. The germline V gene has CDR1 SQVTM and CDR2 ANQGSEA. The CDR3 extends over 15 amino acids. The J segment lost 0 bases and the V segment lost 6 bases, leaving 8 bases of the junction unmatched. CDR3 in DNA: TGCAGCGTCGGAGAACAGGGGATAGCCAAAAACATTCAGTACTTC. Residues: CSVGEQGIAKNIQYF.

This clonotype was observed many times. This sequence joins TRBV12-3 or TRBV12-4 and TRBJ2-3; 7 bases fit TRBD1. CDR3 length: 16 amino acids. The junction had 8 bases not matched to a gene; V was cut back by 1 base and J by 4 bases. CDR3 sequence reads: CASSLEDRVVADTQYF. The CDR3, as DNA: TGTGCCAGCAGTTTAGAAGACAGGGTGGTTGCAGATACGCAGTATTTT.

This clonotype was detected many times. The J gene is TRBJ2-3, the V gene TRBV10-3, with 7 bases fitting TRBD2. Trimming removed 0 bases from V and 5 bases from J; junction bases left unmatched: 14. CDR1 ENHRY and CDR2 SYGVKD come from the germline V gene. The CDR3 loop spans 18 amino acids. CDR3 region: CAISESILAADIGDTQYF. CDR3 in DNA: TGTGCCATCAGTGAGTCGATCCTAGCGGCGGATATTGGAGATACGCAGTATTTT.

This clonotype was seen a handful of times. The chain joins TRBV28 to TRBJ1-4, with a tentative D call TRBD1 (5 bases). V dropped 5 bases and J dropped 12 bases, with 16 bases sitting between them. Germline V gene sequence: CDR1 MDHEN, CDR2 SYDVKM. This CDR3 is built from 13 residues. The CDR3 coding sequence is TGTGCCAGCAGTACACCCCGGGGCGCTGAACTGTTTTTT. Amino acids: CASSTPRGAELFF.

This clonotype was counted at least ten times. The chain uses TRBV7-9 and TRBJ2-6; 7 positions agree with TRBD1. The CDR3 is made up of 16 amino acids. From germline, CDR1 is SEHNR and CDR2 FQNEAQ (reference sequence). The V and J ends lost 4 bases and 0 bases, in that order; junction bases with no gene match: 3. The chain's CDR3 is CASSSTGVSGANVLTF. DNA for the CDR3: TGTGCCAGCAGCTCCACAGGGGTCTCTGGGGCCAACGTCCTGACTTTC.

There are many counts of this clonotype. The chain recombines TRBV5-1 with TRBJ2-7; TRBD2 aligns across 9 bases. Germline V gene sequence: CDR1 SGHRS, CDR2 YFSETQ. V dropped 4 bases and J dropped 5; count of bases not matched to a gene: 7. The CDR3 runs 14 residues. CDR3 DNA: TGCGCCAGCAGCATTAGCGGGAGCTTTAACGAGCAGTACTTC. Its protein product is CASSISGSFNEQYF.

This clonotype was seen repeatedly, ten times or more. In DNA form, the CDR3 reads TGTGCCAGCAGTGAAGCGCCGGGGCTCTCCTACAATGAGCAGTTCTTC. This translates into CASSEAPGLSYNEQFF. V usage is TRBV6-1 and J usage is TRBJ2-1; possibly TRBD1 or TRBD2 for D (5 bases each). Germline values: CDR1 MNHNS, CDR2 SASEGT. V gave up 0 bases and J gave up 0 bases, with 9 bases separating them. The CDR3 is made up of 16 amino acids.

A few counts support this clonotype. The chain links TRBV4-1 to TRBJ2-1; TRBD2 matches 9 bases. This CDR3 region has 16 residues. V shed 6 bases and J 8 bases; nucleotides not matched to a gene: 14. Germline V CDR1 and CDR2: MGHRA, YSYEKL. CDR3 bases: TGCGCCAGCAGTCGCCTTCCGGGACTAGCAGGAGATGAGCAGTTCTTC. The encoded protein is CASSRLPGLAGDEQFF.

This clonotype turned up a few times. The chain is built from TRBV7-9 and TRBJ2-1, with unresolved D. CDR3 length: 15 residues. The germline V gene has CDR1 SEHNR and CDR2 FQNEAQ (reference sequence). The V end lost 1 base, the J end lost 7 bases, and 14 bases lay between the germline ends. This chain's CDR3 is CASSLGIATRNEQFF. The DNA for the CDR3 is TGTGCCAGCAGCTTAGGTATCGCCACGAGGAATGAGCAGTTCTTC.

This clonotype occurred many times. This sequence joins TRBV4-1 and TRBJ2-7; 14 bases match TRBD2. Unmatched junction bases numbered 1, after V lost 3 bases and J lost 3 bases. CDR1 is MGHRA and CDR2 is YSYEKL in the germline V gene. The CDR3 runs 15 residues. CDR3 nucleotide sequence: TGCGCCAGCAGCCAGGGACTAGCGGGAGTCTACGAGCAGTACTTC. Its translation: CASSQGLAGVYEQYF.

This clonotype was found many times. The chain joins TRBV27 to TRBJ2-2; no definite D call. V lost 2 bases and J 6 bases, leaving 10 bases between the germline ends. Germline values: CDR1 MNHEY, CDR2 SMNVEV (reference sequence). The CDR3 is 14 residues long. Here the CDR3 reads CASSLISSPGELFF. In nucleotides, the CDR3 is TGTGCCAGCAGTTTAATCAGTTCACCCGGGGAGCTGTTTTTT.

This clonotype was seen at least ten times. V gene TRBV2 combines with J gene TRBJ1-2; 7 bases map to TRBD1. Germline CDR1 reads SNHLY; CDR2 reads FYNNEI. The CDR3 spans 13 residues. V trimming: 8 bases; J trimming: 8 bases; junction bases outside the gene matches: 11. For the CDR3, the DNA is TGTGCCAGCTCCAGGGAAGGGGGCCTGGGCTACACCTTC. Translation: CASSREGGLGYTF.

The sample holds many counts of this clonotype. The rearrangement links TRBV7-8 to TRBJ1-5; 10 bases match TRBD1. V shed 7 bases, J shed 0 bases, and the junction held 9 bases outside the gene matches. Germline CDR1 is SGHVS and CDR2 is FQNEAQ. The CDR3 consists of 17 residues. Written as DNA, the CDR3 is TGTGCCAGCACTTTGGACAGGGGGATCCATAGCAATCAGCCCCAGCATTTT. Its translation is CASTLDRGIHSNQPQHF. The complete variable domain, with remaining parts taken from reference TRBV7-8 and TRBJ1-5, reads GAGVSQSPRYKVAKRGQDVALRCDPISGHVSLFWYQQALGQGPEFLTYFQNEAQLDKSGLPSDRFFAERPEGSVSTLKIQRTQQEDSAVYLCASTLDRGIHSNQPQHFGDGTRLSIL.

This clonotype has ten or more counts. The chain employs TRBV5-1 and TRBJ2-7, with a tentative D call TRBD2 (6 bases). Germline-derived CDR1 and CDR2 are SGHRS and YFSETQ. Deletions cut 2 bases from V and 2 bases from J, with 14 bases between. This CDR3 spans 15 amino acids. The CDR3: CASSFGSGRTYEQYF. As DNA, the CDR3 is TGCGCCAGCAGCTTCGGGTCAGGGAGGACCTACGAGCAGTACTTC.

The table lists this clonotype with many counts. V is TRBV7-2 and J is TRBJ1-1; D gene uncertain. The CDR3 has 16 residues. CDR1 SGHTA and CDR2 FQGNSA come from the germline V gene. The V end was cut by 4 bases, the J end by 0 bases, with 15 bases between. The CDR3 DNA is TGTGCCAGCAGCTCACTAACCGGATTCATGAACACTGAAGCTTTCTTT. It codes for CASSSLTGFMNTEAFF.

In its sample, this clonotype was seen many times. At one boundary the junction diverges from the germline segment, which might be a read error. This sequence joins TRBV7-6 and TRBJ2-7; D might be TRBD1 or TRBD2, each matching 5 bases. The CDR3 has 16 residues. Germline V gives CDR1 SGHVS, CDR2 FNYEAQ. Here the CDR3 DNA reads TGTGCCAGCAGCTTCCAGGTCGGGGACGGATTGGGCGAAGTGAGCTTC. Residues: CASSFQVGDGLGEVSF.

This clonotype was picked up a small number of times. This chain connects TRBV29-1 to TRBJ2-1; D is tentatively TRBD1 or TRBD2 (5 bases each). The CDR3 contains 10 residues. The V gene's germline CDR1 is SQVTM and CDR2 ANQGSEA. CDR3 sequence reads: CSSRENEQFF. The CDR3 nucleotides read TGCAGTTCCAGGGAGAATGAGCAGTTCTTC.

The chain carries TRBV11-2 and TRBJ1-2, with 7 bases lining up with TRBD1. The CDR3 length is 12 residues. The germline V gene has CDR1 SGHAT and CDR2 FQNNGV. Trimming removed 4 bases from V and 8 bases from J; junction bases left unmatched: 4. In nucleotides, the CDR3 is TGTGCCAGCAGCTCAGGGGGACGGGGCTACACCTTC. Amino acids: CASSSGGRGYTF.

This clonotype was seen many times. V is TRBV9 and J is TRBJ1-1, with a tentative D call TRBD1 (6 bases). This CDR3 region has 15 residues. Trimming cost V 0 bases and J 5 bases, with 14 bases left between them. CDR1 is SGDLS, CDR2 YYNGEE, per germline. The CDR3 nucleotides are TGTGCCAGCAGCGTAGATGGGGGGCGCGGGACTGAAGCTTTCTTT. Translated, it gives CASSVDGGRGTEAFF.

Many counts were recorded for this clonotype. The chain recombines TRBV20-1 with TRBJ1-2; D unclear. V was pared by 5 bases and J by 7 bases, with 11 bases between. Germline V gives CDR1 DFQATT, CDR2 SNEGSKA (reference sequence). This CDR3 comprises 11 residues. CDR3 region: CSAELNSGYTF. CDR3 bases: TGCAGTGCTGAGTTGAACAGTGGCTACACCTTC.

This clonotype was detected ten times or more. The rearrangement links TRBV6-1 to TRBJ2-7, with D perhaps matching TRBD1 (6 bases). The V and J ends lost 0 bases and 8 bases respectively, with 11 bases between them. This CDR3 has 13 amino acids. CDR1 is MNHNS, CDR2 SASEGT, per germline. DNA for the CDR3: TGTGCCAGCAGTGAAGCGCGAAGGGGGAAGCAGTACTTC. Its protein product is CASSEARRGKQYF.

This clonotype occurred many times. The chain uses TRBV5-1 and TRBJ2-7, with 8 nucleotides matching TRBD1. This CDR3 comprises 15 residues. CDR1 is SGHRS and CDR2 is YFSETQ in the germline V gene. J was trimmed by 0 bases and V by 4 bases; bases with no gene match: 6. The DNA for the CDR3 is TGCGCCAGCAGCGGTTGGACAGGGCCCTCCTACGAGCAGTACTTC. It specifies CASSGWTGPSYEQYF.